One sample yielded the 17 T cell receptor beta chains listed below, sequenced in a study of T cell responses to AZD1222 COVID-19 vaccine. Repertoires were generated with immunoSEQ multiplex PCR, while TCRdb's copy carries only in-frame clones and drops some. The table lists more than 140,000 clones, approximately 88% of them singletons. Sequenced material: peripheral blood, taken on day 0 of AZD1222 vaccination. All receptors come from an adult in good health.

This chain links TRBV10-3 with TRBJ2-7; 10 nucleotides agree with TRBD1. V lost 8 bases to trimming and J lost 6 bases; unmatched junction nucleotides: 10. The germline V gene encodes CDR1 ENHRY and CDR2 SYGVKD. The CDR3 consists of 14 residues. CDR3 DNA sequence: TGTGCCATCGACCTGGGACAGGGGTCGCGCGAGCAGTACTTC. It codes for CAIDLGQGSREQYF.

This clone was observed a few times. The chain couples TRBV14 to TRBJ2-7, with D maybe TRBD2 (6 bases). V was cut by 3 bases and J by 0 bases, with 15 bases left in between. The length of the CDR3 is 16 residues. Germline V gene sequence: CDR1 SGHDN, CDR2 FVKESK. The CDR3 spells CASSHGGAGNSYEQYF. The CDR3 region has the DNA TGTGCCAGCAGCCACGGGGGAGCCGGTAACTCCTACGAGCAGTACTTC.

The chain carries TRBV19 and TRBJ1-3; no clear D gene. Looked up from germline, CDR1 is LNHDA and CDR2 is SQIVND (reference sequence). V shed 4 bases and J shed 0 bases, with 13 bases lying between them. The CDR3 is made up of 16 amino acids. The CDR3 DNA sequence: TGTGCCAGTAGTAGAGACGCCGGGAGCTCTGGAAACACCATATATTTT. Translating gives CASSRDAGSSGNTIYF.

The chain joins TRBV28 to TRBJ1-4, with 9 bases matching TRBD1. The CDR3 sequence is 15 residues long. Trimming removed 2 bases from V and 8 bases from J; junction bases left unmatched: 6. Germline-derived CDR1 and CDR2 are MDHEN and SYDVKM. The CDR3 sequence: CASSLVTGGTEKLFF. The CDR3 coding sequence is TGTGCCAGCAGTTTAGTGACAGGGGGGACGGAAAAACTGTTTTTT.

The genes are TRBV7-8 and TRBJ2-1, with TRBD2 matching over 9 bases. The germline CDR1 and CDR2 sequences are SGHVS and FQNEAQ. Trimming took 5 bases from V and 8 from J; bases not matched to a gene: 10. This CDR3 comprises 15 residues. The CDR3 nucleotides read TGTGCCAGCAGCCCTCGACTAGCGGACGGCCATGAGCAGTTCTTC. Translation gives CASSPRLADGHEQFF.

V is TRBV6-1 and J is TRBJ1-5, with D possibly matching TRBD1 (5 bases). The CDR3 sequence is 15 residues long. Trimming removed 0 bases from V and 0 bases from J, with 6 bases in between. Germline V gives CDR1 MNHNS, CDR2 SASEGT. CDR3 in DNA: TGTGCCAGCAGTGAAGCCGGGGGTAGCAATCAGCCCCAGCATTTT. Translation gives CASSEAGGSNQPQHF.

The chain combines TRBV24-1 with TRBJ2-2; the match to TRBD1 covers 11 bases. Trimming at V came to 4 bases and at J to 6 bases, leaving 6 bases not matched to a gene. CDR1 and CDR2 from the germline V gene are KGHDR and SFDVKD. The CDR3 runs to 16 residues. Here the CDR3 reads CATSEFRDRGAGELFF. CDR3 bases: TGTGCCACCAGTGAGTTCCGGGACAGGGGGGCCGGGGAGCTGTTTTTT.

The chain recombines TRBV7-3 with TRBJ2-2, with 7 bases that match TRBD1. Trimming cost V 5 bases and J 7 bases; bases outside gene matches: 7. CDR1 SGHTA and CDR2 FQGTGA come from the germline V gene. The CDR3 has 14 residues. DNA for the CDR3: TGTGCCAGCAGCGTTAGGGGGCGCGGCGGGGAGCTGTTTTTT. This sequence encodes CASSVRGRGGELFF.

The V call is TRBV19, the J call TRBJ1-1; maybe TRBD1 (6 bases). The CDR3 totals 15 residues. Per the germline V gene, CDR1 is LNHDA and CDR2 is SQIVND (reference sequence). Trimming took off 5 bases at V and 1 base at J, with 14 bases between the two ends. CDR3 in DNA: TGTGCCAGTAGTGCCTTACAGGGAGGGAACACTGAAGCTTTCTTT. This encodes CASSALQGGNTEAFF.

The chain recombines TRBV15 with TRBJ2-3; D is possibly TRBD2 (6 bases). Germline V gene data show CDR1 as LNHNV and CDR2 as YYDKDF (reference sequence). This CDR3 is 16 amino acids long. Trimming took off 3 bases at V and 1 base at J, with 14 bases between the two ends. Written as DNA, the CDR3 is TGTGCCACCAGCAGCGGGCGGGGTTCAGGCACAGATACGCAGTATTTT. This encodes CATSSGRGSGTDTQYF.

The chain uses TRBV28 and TRBJ1-5; D is perhaps TRBD1 (5 bases). From germline, CDR1 is MDHEN and CDR2 SYDVKM. Trimming pared 8 bases from V and 6 bases from J, leaving 17 bases between. The length of the CDR3 is 14 residues. CDR3 amino acids: CASVGVPPIQPQHF. The CDR3, as DNA: TGTGCCAGCGTGGGGGTTCCTCCTATTCAGCCCCAGCATTTT.

DNA of the CDR3: TGTGCCACCAGAGAGGCAGGGGGTGCCGGGGAGCTGTTTTTT. It is translated as CATREAGGAGELFF. The V gene is TRBV15, the J gene TRBJ2-2, with 7 nucleotides matching TRBD1. The CDR3 consists of 14 residues. CDR1 LNHNV and CDR2 YYDKDF come from the germline V gene (reference sequence). V lost 6 bases to trimming and J lost 6 bases; unmatched junction nucleotides: 7.

This sequence joins TRBV14 and TRBJ1-1; no definite D call. The length of the CDR3 is 12 residues. Germline CDR1 reads SGHDN; CDR2 reads FVKESK. Trimming left V 4 bases short and J 6 bases short, with 9 bases between. The CDR3 here is CASSPFGAEAFF. The CDR3 DNA is TGTGCCAGCAGCCCATTTGGGGCTGAAGCTTTCTTT. The full variable domain, in which reference TRBV14 and TRBJ1-1 provide the parts outside the CDR3, is EAGVTQFPSHSVIEKGQTVTLRCDPISGHDNLYWYRRVMGKEIKFLLHFVKESKQDESGMPNNRFLAERTGGTYSTLKVQPAELEDSGVYFCASSPFGAEAFFGQGTRLTVV.

The rearrangement joins TRBV5-6 to TRBJ1-6, with D hard to call. Germline loops: CDR1 SGHDT, CDR2 YYEEEE. The ends were cut back, 0 bases at V and 11 bases at J, with 12 bases in the middle. The CDR3 consists of 14 residues. CDR3 nucleotides: TGTGCCAGCAGCTTGGACCCCCCGGGAGCACCCCTCCACTTT. It encodes CASSLDPPGAPLHF.

The rearrangement joins TRBV30 to TRBJ2-7; D is perhaps TRBD1 (5 bases). CDR3 length equals 12 residues. The V end was cut by 2 bases, the J end by 5 bases, with 10 bases between. From germline, CDR1 is GTSNPN and CDR2 SVGIG (reference sequence). The CDR3: CAWSLDSHEQYF. Written as DNA, the CDR3 is TGTGCCTGGAGTCTTGACAGTCACGAGCAGTACTTC.

The rearrangement links TRBV9 to TRBJ2-5, with a weak D call TRBD1 (5 bases). The V end was cut by 3 bases, the J end by 3 bases, with 9 bases between. CDR1 is SGDLS, CDR2 YYNGEE, per germline. This CDR3 is 13 amino acids long. CDR3 sequence reads: CASSARAEETQYF. The CDR3 region has the DNA TGTGCCAGCAGCGCCAGGGCGGAAGAGACCCAGTACTTC.

The genes are TRBV5-6 and TRBJ1-6, with TRBD1 matching over 12 bases. The length of the CDR3 is 15 residues. Germline assignment: CDR1 SGHDT and CDR2 YYEEEE. V was pared by 7 bases and J by 7 bases, with 6 bases of the junction left unmatched. The CDR3 is CASSYGTGGNSPLHF. CDR3 bases: TGTGCCAGCTCCTACGGGACAGGGGGCAATTCACCCCTCCACTTT.